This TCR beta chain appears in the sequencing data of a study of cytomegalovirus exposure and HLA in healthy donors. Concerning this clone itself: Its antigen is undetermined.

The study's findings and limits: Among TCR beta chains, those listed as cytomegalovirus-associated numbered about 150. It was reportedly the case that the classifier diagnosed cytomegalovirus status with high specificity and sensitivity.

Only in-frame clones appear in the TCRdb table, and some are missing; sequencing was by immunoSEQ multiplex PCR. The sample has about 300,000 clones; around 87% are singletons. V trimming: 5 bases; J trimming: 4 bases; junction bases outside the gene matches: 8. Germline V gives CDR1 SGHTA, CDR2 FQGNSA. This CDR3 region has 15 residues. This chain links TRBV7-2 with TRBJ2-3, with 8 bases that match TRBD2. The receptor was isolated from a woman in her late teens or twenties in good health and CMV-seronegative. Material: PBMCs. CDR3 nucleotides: TGTGCCAGCAGCCGCGGAGCGGGAGTACCAGATACGCAGTATTTT. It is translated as CASSRGAGVPDTQYF.